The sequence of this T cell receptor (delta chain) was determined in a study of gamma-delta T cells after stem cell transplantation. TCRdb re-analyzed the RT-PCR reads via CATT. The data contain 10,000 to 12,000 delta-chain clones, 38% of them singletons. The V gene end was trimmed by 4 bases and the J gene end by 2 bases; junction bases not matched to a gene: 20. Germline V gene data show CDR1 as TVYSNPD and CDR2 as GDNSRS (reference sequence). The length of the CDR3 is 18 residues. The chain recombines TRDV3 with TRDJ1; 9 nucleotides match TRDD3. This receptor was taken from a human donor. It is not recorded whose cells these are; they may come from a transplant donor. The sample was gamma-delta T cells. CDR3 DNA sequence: TGTGCCTCCAGGAATAAGGGGGATACCCAGTTGGCGACCGATAAACTCATCTTT. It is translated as CASRNKGDTQLATDKLIF.